These 15 T cell receptor beta chains were sequenced from one sample in a study of blood T cell repertoires in COVID-19. Sequencing used immunoSEQ multiplex PCR; TCRdb keeps in-frame clones, though not all of them. Of approximately 110,000 clones in the sample, approximately 85% were seen once. Sequences were obtained from peripheral blood. Source of these receptors: a woman aged 60 to 75 with COVID-19, enrolled during active disease.

V is TRBV5-1 and J is TRBJ2-3, with 9 bases identical to TRBD2. Germline loops: CDR1 SGHRS, CDR2 YFSETQ. This CDR3 region has 18 residues. The ends lost 4 bases at V and 2 bases at J; junction bases unmatched: 14. DNA of the CDR3: TGCGCCAGCAGCCCCGTATCTGGCGGGGGGGTCTTCACAGATACGCAGTATTTT. Translating it yields CASSPVSGGGVFTDTQYF.

The chain employs TRBV10-3 and TRBJ1-2, with 8 bases that match TRBD1. The CDR3 runs to 14 residues. Trimming took 3 bases from V and 7 from J; bases not matched to a gene: 7. Germline V gene data show CDR1 as ENHRY and CDR2 as SYGVKD. This chain's CDR3 is CAISDKQGDFGYTF. Written as DNA, the CDR3 is TGTGCCATCAGTGATAAACAGGGGGACTTTGGCTACACCTTC.

In nucleotides, the CDR3 is TGTGCCAGCAGTTTGGGGTCGGGCGGGTTCGCCGGGGAGCTGTTTTTT. Protein product: CASSLGSGGFAGELFF. This chain joins TRBV6-5 and TRBJ2-2, with D possibly TRBD2 on 5 matching bases. CDR1 is MNHEY, CDR2 SVGAGI, per germline. The CDR3 is 16 residues long. The V end lost 4 bases, the J end lost 6 bases, and 18 bases lay between the germline ends.

The CDR3 here is CASSWGQSSGNTIYF. The DNA of the CDR3 is TGTGCCAGCAGCTGGGGACAGTCCTCTGGAAACACCATATATTTT. The rearrangement uses TRBV5-5 and TRBJ1-3; 7 bases are shared with TRBD1. V lost 3 bases to trimming and J lost 0 bases; unmatched junction nucleotides: 3. Germline CDR1 reads SGHKS; CDR2 reads YYEKEE (reference sequence). The CDR3 is 15 amino acids.

The chain recombines TRBV2 with TRBJ1-2, with a possible D match to TRBD1 (5 bases). Per germline, CDR1 SNHLY and CDR2 FYNNEI. The length of the CDR3 is 13 residues. The V end lost 5 bases, the J end lost 5 bases, and 12 bases lay between the germline ends. The CDR3: CASSNTGPYGYTF. CDR3 DNA sequence: TGTGCCAGCAGTAATACAGGACCTTATGGCTACACCTTC.

This chain links TRBV4-2 with TRBJ1-1, with D possibly TRBD1 on 6 matching bases. CDR1 and CDR2 from the germline V gene are LGHNA and YNFKEQ. The CDR3 covers 12 residues. With 4 bases removed from V and 8 bases from J, the gap between germline ends came to 11 bases. The CDR3 DNA reads as TGTGCCAGCAGCCGAGGGAGGGGGGAAGCTTTCTTT. The encoded protein is CASSRGRGEAFF.

This clone was picked up a small number of times. Written as DNA, the CDR3 is TGTGCCATCAGTGAAGGGATCCAGGGCTATGGCTACACCTTC. Translated, it gives CAISEGIQGYGYTF. V and J are TRBV10-3 and TRBJ1-2; D is perhaps TRBD1 (5 bases). The CDR3 is 14 amino acids. Germline assignment: CDR1 ENHRY and CDR2 SYGVKD. V lost 3 bases and J lost 4, with 12 bases in between.

This sequence joins TRBV4-3 and TRBJ1-2, with 9 bases aligning to TRBD1. CDR1 and CDR2 from the germline V gene are LGHNA and YSLEER. This CDR3 contains 16 residues. Trimming removed 1 base from V and 5 bases from J; junction bases left unmatched: 8. CDR3 amino acids: CASSQGTQGALYGYTF. The CDR3 bases are TGCGCCAGCAGCCAAGGCACACAGGGGGCCCTTTATGGCTACACCTTC.

The count of this clone is one. The J gene is TRBJ1-2, the V gene TRBV2, with unresolved D. This CDR3 is built from 11 residues. Germline V gene data show CDR1 as SNHLY and CDR2 as FYNNEI. V was cut by 6 bases and J by 7 bases, with 9 bases left in between. The CDR3 nucleotides read TGTGCCAGCAGGTTGGCGGCTGGCTACACCTTC. This gives the protein CASRLAAGYTF.

The chain carries TRBV4-3 and TRBJ1-2, with D possibly matching TRBD1 (5 bases). V dropped 1 base and J dropped 8 bases, with 17 bases sitting between them. This CDR3 is built from 15 residues. From germline, CDR1 is LGHNA and CDR2 YSLEER. CDR3 DNA: TGCGCCAGCAGCCAAGCGGGCAGGGAGCGGGGAGGCTACACCTTC. Translating gives CASSQAGRERGGYTF.

The V and J genes are TRBV5-6 and TRBJ2-4; 12 bases fit TRBD2. Trimming at V came to 2 bases and at J to 4 bases, leaving 4 bases not matched to a gene. The CDR3 is 16 residues long. Per the germline V gene, CDR1 is SGHDT and CDR2 is YYEEEE. The CDR3 spells CASSLLAGGPKNIQYF. In DNA form, the CDR3 reads TGTGCCAGCAGCTTACTAGCGGGGGGACCTAAAAACATTCAGTACTTC.

The V gene is TRBV11-1, the J gene TRBJ2-7, with TRBD1 matching over 9 bases. V was pared by 3 bases and J by 0 bases, with 3 bases of the junction left unmatched. Germline CDR1 SGHAT, CDR2 FQDESV (reference sequence). The CDR3 loop spans 15 amino acids. The CDR3 DNA reads TGTGCCAGCAGCTTGGCGACAGGGGGCTCCTACGAGCAGTACTTC. It encodes CASSLATGGSYEQYF. Full variable domain (outside the CDR3, taken from reference TRBV11-1 and TRBJ2-7): EAEVAQSPRYKITEKSQAVAFWCDPISGHATLYWYRQILGQGPELLVQFQDESVVDDSQLPKDRFSAERLKGVDSTLKIQPAELGDSAMYLCASSLATGGSYEQYFGPGTRLTVT.

CDR3 loop: CASSSNWGGASNEQFF. Written as DNA, the CDR3 is TGTGCCAGCAGCTCCAACTGGGGGGGGGCCTCCAATGAGCAGTTCTTC. The rearrangement joins TRBV7-2 to TRBJ2-1; a weak D match, TRBD2 (7 bases). The V gene's germline CDR1 is SGHTA and CDR2 FQGNSA. The V and J ends lost 4 bases and 6 bases respectively, with 19 bases between them. The CDR3 has 16 residues.

This clone was recorded a few times. The chain links TRBV19 to TRBJ2-2; 10 bases map to TRBD1. Losses at the gene ends were 1 base for V and 3 bases for J; bases not matched to a gene: 14. Germline V gives CDR1 LNHDA, CDR2 SQIVND (reference sequence). The CDR3 has 20 residues. This CDR3 is CASSIAENSGQGFYTGELFF. The CDR3 DNA is TGTGCCAGTAGTATAGCCGAAAACTCGGGACAGGGGTTTTACACCGGGGAGCTGTTTTTT.

J is TRBJ1-5 and V is TRBV4-2; TRBD1 is a possible D gene (6 bases). This CDR3 is built from 14 residues. Germline CDR1 LGHNA, CDR2 YNFKEQ. Between the trimmed V and J ends, which lost 6 bases and 6 bases, there was a span of 15 bases. The CDR3 protein is CASRGEGGGQPQHF. CDR3 sequence (DNA): TGTGCCAGCAGGGGGGAGGGGGGCGGTCAGCCCCAGCATTTT.